One sample yielded the 5 T cell receptor beta chains listed below, sequenced in a study of OX40 agonist ivuxolimab in advanced cancers. Produced via immunoSEQ multiplex PCR; TCRdb's table is partial and in-frame only. This table holds 40,000 to 50,000 clones, about 85% found once. The sample here was CD4+ or CD8+ T cells sorted from blood, taken in a trial of the OX40 agonist ivuxolimab. Receptor source: an adult with an advanced solid tumor such as melanoma, head and neck, liver or kidney cancer.

This chain joins TRBV27 and TRBJ2-7, with TRBD1 matching 7 bases. Per the germline V gene, CDR1 is MNHEY and CDR2 is SMNVEV (reference sequence). Losses at the gene ends were 3 bases for V and 0 bases for J; bases not matched to a gene: 5. This CDR3 region has 15 residues. CDR3 nucleotide sequence: TGTGCCAGCAGTTTGACAGGGAAAAGCTCCTACGAGCAGTACTTC. Protein sequence: CASSLTGKSSYEQYF.

This chain joins TRBV6-5 and TRBJ2-1; 8 bases agree with TRBD2. The CDR3 extends over 14 amino acids. Losses at the gene ends were 2 bases for V and 10 bases for J; bases not matched to a gene: 7. Germline V gene data show CDR1 as MNHEY and CDR2 as SVGAGI. This chain's CDR3 is CASSYLSGGREQFF. The CDR3, as DNA: TGTGCCAGCAGTTACCTGAGCGGGGGTCGGGAGCAGTTCTTC.

The V gene is TRBV4-1, the J gene TRBJ2-1; 7 positions match TRBD2. V trimming: 0 bases; J trimming: 2 bases; junction bases outside the gene matches: 7. The CDR3 sequence is 17 residues long. From germline, CDR1 is MGHRA and CDR2 YSYEKL. CDR3 amino acids: CASSQDPGGIAYNEQFF. CDR3 sequence (DNA): TGCGCCAGCAGCCAAGACCCGGGGGGTATCGCCTACAATGAGCAGTTCTTC.

The rearrangement links TRBV2 to TRBJ2-3; 7 bases are shared with TRBD1. V lost 8 bases, J lost 0 bases, and 5 bases stayed unmatched. CDR1 and CDR2 (germline): SNHLY, FYNNEI. The CDR3 extends over 14 amino acids. The CDR3 sequence: CASQDRASTDTQYF. CDR3 bases: TGTGCCAGCCAAGACAGGGCCAGCACAGATACGCAGTATTTT.

The chain recombines TRBV9 with TRBJ1-1; D unclear. The CDR3 sequence is 13 residues long. Looked up from germline, CDR1 is SGDLS and CDR2 is YYNGEE. V lost 0 bases and J lost 7, with 10 bases in between. The CDR3 sequence is CASSVVSDYEAFF. CDR3 in DNA: TGTGCCAGCAGCGTAGTTTCCGATTATGAAGCTTTCTTT.